The next 11 T cell receptor beta chains were all read from a single sample in a study of cytomegalovirus exposure and HLA in healthy donors. With 60 Vbeta and 13 Jbeta primers, the PCR was carried out. Sequencing used immunoSEQ multiplex PCR; TCRdb keeps in-frame clones, though not all of them. The data contain some 93,000 clones, around a tenth of them singletons. Input material: PBMCs. These TCRs come from a man between 45 and 60 years old in good health and CMV-seropositive.

The CDR3 bases are TGTGCCAGCAGCCAAGGTTCAGGGACTGGGGCCAACGTCCTGACTTTC. Protein sequence: CASSQGSGTGANVLTF. The chain employs TRBV4-2 and TRBJ2-6, with D possibly matching TRBD1 (5 bases). V was cut by 1 base and J by 2 bases, with 9 bases left in between. The length of the CDR3 is 16 residues. Per the germline V gene, CDR1 is LGHNA and CDR2 is YNFKEQ.

This clone has only a few counts. A read error may produce the germline difference seen at one junction end. Other nucleotide sequences in the sample specify the same CDR3. The chain joins TRBV4-2 to TRBJ1-2; 9 bases match TRBD1. Germline V lookup: CDR1 LGHNA, CDR2 YNFKEQ. CDR3 length: 16 residues. CDR3 coding DNA: TGTGCCAGCAGCCAAGATTGGGACAGGGTTTGGGATGGTTACACCTTC. Encoded protein: CASSQDWDRVWDGYTF.

This clone has a handful of counts. The V gene is TRBV14, the J gene TRBJ2-3; TRBD2 agrees at 7 bases. The ends lost 2 bases at V and 2 bases at J; junction bases unmatched: 4. The CDR3 has 15 residues. In germline, CDR1 is SGHDN, CDR2 FVKESK. The CDR3 DNA reads TGTGCCAGCAGCCAACCAGCGGGAAACACAGATACGCAGTATTTT. Its protein is CASSQPAGNTDTQYF.

This clone occurred a few times. This chain links TRBV18 with TRBJ2-2, with TRBD2 matching 7 bases. The CDR3 has 18 amino acids. The ends lost 0 bases at V and 5 bases at J; junction bases unmatched: 12. Germline loops: CDR1 KGHSH, CDR2 LQKENI. The CDR3 here is CASSPPSLGREKTGELFF. CDR3 in DNA: TGTGCCAGCTCACCACCGTCGTTGGGGCGGGAGAAGACCGGGGAGCTGTTTTTT. Full variable domain (outside the CDR3, taken from reference TRBV18 and TRBJ2-2): NAGVMQNPRHLVRRRGQEARLRCSPMKGHSHVYWYRQLPEEGLKFMVYLQKENIIDESGMPKERFSAEFPKEGPSILRIQQVVRGDSAAYFCASSPPSLGREKTGELFFGEGSRLTVL.

The J gene is TRBJ1-6, the V gene TRBV5-1; 9 nucleotides align to TRBD1. J gave up 7 bases and V 5 bases, and 4 bases lay outside the gene matches. Germline lookup yields CDR1 SGHRS and CDR2 YFSETQ. This CDR3 comprises 14 residues. The CDR3 DNA follows: TGCGCCAGCAGGAGGACAGGGGACAATTCACCCCTCCACTTT. This sequence encodes CASRRTGDNSPLHF.

This clone has just a few counts. The chain has TRBV4-1 and TRBJ2-1; 10 nucleotides match TRBD2. Per germline, CDR1 MGHRA and CDR2 YSYEKL. V shed 4 bases and J 6 bases; nucleotides not matched to a gene: 6. This CDR3 region has 15 residues. The CDR3 here is CASSLLAGEANEQFF. The CDR3 coding sequence is TGCGCCAGCAGCCTTCTAGCGGGAGAGGCCAATGAGCAGTTCTTC.

The table lists this clone with a few counts. The chain couples TRBV28 to TRBJ2-5, with 8 bases identical to TRBD1. With 6 bases clipped from V and 3 bases from J, the junction kept 30 bases outside the gene matches. Germline V lookup: CDR1 MDHEN, CDR2 SYDVKM. The CDR3 is 22 amino acids. DNA for the CDR3: TGTGCCAGCAGCCCTAGACAGGGGCGAACCCACCGGGCCCCCTCACGGGAAGAGACCCAGTACTTC. This codes for CASSPRQGRTHRAPSREETQYF.

This clone was counted a few times. The chain couples TRBV7-9 to TRBJ1-1; D unresolved. Germline CDR1 is SEHNR and CDR2 is FQNEAQ (reference sequence). V lost 3 bases to trimming and J lost 2 bases, with 7 bases between them. The CDR3 has 13 residues. CDR3 nucleotide sequence: TGTGCCAGCAGCTTTCGAGATAACACTGAAGCTTTCTTT. Protein: CASSFRDNTEAFF.

V is TRBV6-6 and J is TRBJ2-1, with 7 bases identical to TRBD2. J gave up 5 bases and V 2 bases, and 9 bases lay outside the gene matches. The CDR3 contains 16 residues. CDR1 and CDR2 from the germline V gene are MNHNY and SVGAGI (reference sequence). The CDR3 region has the DNA TGTGCCAGCAGTTACGGGGGGGTCTCTTACCACAATGAGCAGTTCTTC. It is translated as CASSYGGVSYHNEQFF.

This chain uses TRBV7-2 with TRBJ2-7; D is possibly TRBD2 (5 bases). Trimming left V 6 bases short and J 2 bases short, with 14 bases between. Germline V gene data show CDR1 as SGHTA and CDR2 as FQGNSA. The CDR3 is 14 amino acids. CDR3 protein: CASSPREGPYEQYF. The CDR3 DNA is TGTGCCAGCAGTCCCCGTGAGGGTCCCTACGAGCAGTACTTC.

This clone was counted a few times. The rearrangement links TRBV9 to TRBJ2-7; 7 bases line up with TRBD2. Looked up from germline, CDR1 is SGDLS and CDR2 is YYNGEE. This CDR3 is 15 amino acids long. V shed 0 bases, J shed 1 base, and the junction held 4 bases outside the gene matches. The CDR3 DNA reads TGTGCCAGCAGCGTAGATCCAGCGGGATCCTACGAGCAGTACTTC. Translated: CASSVDPAGSYEQYF. The variable domain in full, completed from reference TRBV9 and TRBJ2-7, reads DSGVTQTPKHLITATGQRVTLRCSPRSGDLSVYWYQQSLDQGLQFLIQYYNGEERAKGNILERFSAQQFPDLHSELNLSSLELGDSALYFCASSVDPAGSYEQYFGPGTRLTVT.